This TCR beta chain was retrieved from a study of blood T cell repertoires in COVID-19. Per the original methods: It was from reference gene primer amplification that nucleated cell counts were estimated. TCRdb's copy holds only in-frame clones and misses some; the assay was immunoSEQ multiplex PCR. D and trimming come from the DNA, and the V and J calls and clone size come from that table. This sample has about 220,000 clones; roughly 84% occur once, and the top ten carry approximately 5.1%. The V gene's germline CDR1 is SGHNT and CDR2 YYREEE (reference sequence). The V segment lost 0 bases and the J segment 8 bases; nucleotides outside the gene matches: 5. CDR3 length: 14 residues.

Sequencing was done on a sample of peripheral blood. The chain links TRBV5-4 to TRBJ1-2; TRBD1 matches at 9 bases. The TCR sequence derives from a woman aged 55-69 years who had recovered from COVID-19. The DNA for the CDR3 is TGTGCCAGCAGCTTGGGGGACAGGGAAGTCGGCTACACCTTC. Its translation: CASSLGDREVGYTF.